This TCR beta chain was captured in a study of shared clonotypes between healthy human individuals. Background on the study: The donor group consisted of a couple of women and three men, aged 18 to 49. Study-level results: Donors were few, which limited the genetic and exposure-history diversity represented.

Using around 180 ng DNA, about 30,000 T cell genomes, the sorted-subset replicate PCRs were run. TCRdb's table, derived via immunoSEQ multiplex PCR, lists solely in-frame clones and lacks some. The sample records 2 million to 2.5 million clones, around 95% being singletons. A word on this clone: Its antigen is not known.

Donors comprised healthy HIV-negative adults lacking recent acute infections or vaccinations. Sequencing was done on a sample of naive CD4+ T cells sorted from blood. Subset denoted: CD45RA+ positively selected. This sequence originates from a man younger than 35 in good health.

CDR3 in DNA: TGTGCCTGGAGTGTATTAGGGCTAGCGGGGGGGCGCACCGGGGAGCTGTTTTTT. Translating it yields CAWSVLGLAGGRTGELFF. V gene TRBV30 combines with J gene TRBJ2-2; 12 bases line up with TRBD2. This CDR3 spans 18 amino acids. The V gene's germline CDR1 is GTSNPN and CDR2 SVGIG (reference sequence). V dropped 0 bases and J dropped 4; count of bases not matched to a gene: 9.